Sequencing of this T cell receptor beta chain was carried out in a study of long-term antiretroviral therapy in people with HIV. Findings and limits, study-wide: Information on adherence to ART, viral resistance or therapy changes was unavailable. Across all time points, the repertoire was dominated by clones that expanded before ART.

HIV-positive participants all received treatment in the United States. Researchers ran immunoSEQ v3.0 at survey level. Data came from immunoSEQ multiplex PCR; TCRdb stores just in-frame clones and leaves some out. The table shows tens of thousands of clones, with around 83% occurring only once. Germline assignment: CDR1 MNHEY and CDR2 SVGAGI. This CDR3 is built from 15 residues. With 5 bases removed from V and 1 base from J, the gap between germline ends came to 11 bases. With respect to this clone: Its specificity is unknown.

This clonotype originated in a man between 18 and 35 years old with HIV. Sequenced here: unsorted PBMCs, sampled 1 year after starting antiretroviral therapy. The rearrangement links TRBV6-5 to TRBJ2-2; TRBD1 is a possible D gene (6 bases). For the CDR3, the DNA is TGTGCCAGCAGTCCGGGACAACAGAACACCGGGGAGCTGTTTTTT. Translation gives CASSPGQQNTGELFF.